A single sample gave rise to the 8 T cell receptor beta chains below, sequenced in a study of beta chain features in type 1 diabetes. Study-level findings and limits: TCRB CDR3 length was moderately but significantly reduced in all four CD4+ subsets of Type 1 diabetes patients.

These TCRs are of unknown antigen specificity. Reverse transcription of all isolated RNA meant that expressed TCRB transcripts were sequenced. Sequencing used immunoSEQ multiplex PCR; TCRdb keeps in-frame clones, though not all of them. The sample holds some 350,000 clones, around 9.6% seen once. What was sequenced was central memory CD4+ T cells from blood. All receptors derive from a man in his thirties or forties with type 1 diabetes.

The V and J genes are TRBV5-1 and TRBJ1-3; D unresolved. CDR1 is SGHRS, CDR2 YFSETQ, per germline. V was shortened by 0 bases and J by 0 bases, with 4 bases between the two germline ends. The CDR3 contains 14 residues. The CDR3 is CASSLDLSGNTIYF. CDR3 nucleotides: TGCGCCAGCAGCTTGGACCTCTCTGGAAACACCATATATTTT.

V gene TRBV9 combines with J gene TRBJ1-2, with 9 bases fitting TRBD1. The germline V gene encodes CDR1 SGDLS and CDR2 YYNGEE. The J segment lost 8 bases and the V segment lost 4 bases, leaving 9 bases of the junction unmatched. This CDR3 has 14 residues. CDR3 sequence: CASSSHRGRGGYTF. The DNA of the CDR3 is TGTGCCAGCAGCTCCCACAGGGGGCGCGGGGGCTACACCTTC.

This clone was counted between two and nine times. Other DNA sequences in this specimen translate into the identical CDR3. This sequence joins TRBV30 and TRBJ2-7; D might be TRBD1 (6 bases). Per the germline V gene, CDR1 is GTSNPN and CDR2 is SVGIG (reference sequence). The germline V and J ends were trimmed by 4 bases and 2 bases, with 18 bases remaining between them. The CDR3 has 15 amino acids. The CDR3 region has the DNA TGTGCCTGGACCTCAAAACAGGGACCCGCCTACGAGCAGTACTTC. Its translation: CAWTSKQGPAYEQYF. The variable domain in full, completed from reference TRBV30 and TRBJ2-7, reads SQTIHQWPATLVQPVGSPLSLECTVEGTSNPNLYWYRQAAGRGLQLLFYSVGIGQISSEVPQNLSASRPQDRQFILSSKKLLLSDSGFYLCAWTSKQGPAYEQYFGPGTRLTVT.

V usage is TRBV11-2 and J usage is TRBJ1-5; TRBD1 might be the D (5 bases). This CDR3 comprises 14 residues. Trimming removed 5 bases from V and 6 bases from J, with 14 bases in between. Germline V gene data show CDR1 as SGHAT and CDR2 as FQNNGV. CDR3 coding DNA: TGTGCCAGCAGCCGTGACAGCTCCGGTCAGCCCCAGCATTTT. Protein sequence: CASSRDSSGQPQHF.

V gene TRBV5-6 combines with J gene TRBJ1-4, with 7 bases lining up with TRBD1. Germline V gene data show CDR1 as SGHDT and CDR2 as YYEEEE. V shed 4 bases and J 7 bases; nucleotides not matched to a gene: 7. This CDR3 spans 14 amino acids. CDR3 sequence reads: CASSDRVRSEKLFF. As DNA, the CDR3 is TGTGCCAGCAGCGACAGGGTGAGGAGTGAAAAACTGTTTTTT.

Remarks on this clone: The same CDR3 can be traced to other DNA sequences in this sample. The J gene is TRBJ1-5, the V gene TRBV19, with D hard to call. Trimming stripped 3 bases from V and 4 bases from J, with 10 bases between. The length of the CDR3 is 14 residues. Germline V lookup: CDR1 LNHDA, CDR2 SQIVND (reference sequence). This chain's CDR3 is CASSIHGENQPQHF. In DNA, the CDR3 is TGTGCCAGTAGTATCCACGGGGAAAATCAGCCCCAGCATTTT.

This clone has a handful of counts. The rearrangement uses TRBV4-1 and TRBJ1-1, with 10 bases identical to TRBD1. Germline V lookup: CDR1 MGHRA, CDR2 YSYEKL. The CDR3 runs 16 residues. Losses at the gene ends were 3 bases for V and 5 bases for J; bases not matched to a gene: 9. CDR3 protein: CASSQRDRGGGTEAFF. The CDR3 DNA reads TGCGCCAGCAGCCAGCGGGACAGGGGCGGAGGGACTGAAGCTTTCTTT.

The chain combines TRBV11-2 with TRBJ1-1; no firm D call. V shed 5 bases and J shed 6 bases, with 13 bases lying between them. CDR1 is SGHAT and CDR2 is FQNNGV in the germline V gene. This CDR3 contains 13 residues. Here the CDR3 DNA reads TGTGCCAGCAGCAACCCCTCGATCCCTGAAGCTTTCTTT. As protein: CASSNPSIPEAFF.